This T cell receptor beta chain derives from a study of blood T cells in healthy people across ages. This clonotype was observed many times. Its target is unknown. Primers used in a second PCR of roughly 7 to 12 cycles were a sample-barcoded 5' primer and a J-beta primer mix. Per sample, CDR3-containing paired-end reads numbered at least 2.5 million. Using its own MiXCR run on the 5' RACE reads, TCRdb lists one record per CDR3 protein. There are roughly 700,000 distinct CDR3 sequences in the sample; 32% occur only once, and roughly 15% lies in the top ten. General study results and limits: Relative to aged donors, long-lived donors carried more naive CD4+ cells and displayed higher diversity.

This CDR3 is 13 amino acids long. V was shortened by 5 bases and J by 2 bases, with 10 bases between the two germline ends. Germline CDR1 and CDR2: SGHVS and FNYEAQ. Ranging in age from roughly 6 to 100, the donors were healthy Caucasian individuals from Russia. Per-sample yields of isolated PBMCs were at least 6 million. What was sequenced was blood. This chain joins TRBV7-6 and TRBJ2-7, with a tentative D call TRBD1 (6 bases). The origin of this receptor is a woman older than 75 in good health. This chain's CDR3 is CASSVRQAYEQYF. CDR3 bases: TGTGCCAGCAGCGTAAGACAGGCCTACGAGCAGTACTTC.